This T cell receptor (beta chain) derives from a study of beta chain features in type 1 diabetes. This CDR3 region has 14 residues. Germline CDR1 MNHEY, CDR2 SMNVEV (reference sequence). Deletions cut 2 bases from V and 0 bases from J, with 8 bases between. Sequenced material consisted of expressed TCRB transcripts (all of the isolated RNA was reverse transcribed). Only in-frame clones appear in the TCRdb table, and some are missing; sequencing was by immunoSEQ multiplex PCR. This repertoire shows 200,000 to 300,000 clones, about 25% found once; its top ten account for 3% to 4%. Specimen: central memory CD4+ T cells from blood. The rearrangement links TRBV27 to TRBJ2-7; D gene uncertain. This receptor was identified in a man aged 30 to 39 in good health. CDR3 protein: CASSLGWSSYEQYF. CDR3 coding DNA: TGTGCCAGCAGTTTAGGTTGGAGCTCCTACGAGCAGTACTTC.